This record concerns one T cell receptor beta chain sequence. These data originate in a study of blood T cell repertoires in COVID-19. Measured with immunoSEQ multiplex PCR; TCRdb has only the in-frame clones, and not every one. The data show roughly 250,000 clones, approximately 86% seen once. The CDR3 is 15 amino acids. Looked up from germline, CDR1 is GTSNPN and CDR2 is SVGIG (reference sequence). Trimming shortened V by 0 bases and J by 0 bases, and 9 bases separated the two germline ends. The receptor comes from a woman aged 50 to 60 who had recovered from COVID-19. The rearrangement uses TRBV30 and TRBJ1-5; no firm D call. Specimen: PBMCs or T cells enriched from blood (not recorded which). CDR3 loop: CAWSVPGYSNQPQHF. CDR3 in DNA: TGTGCCTGGAGTGTGCCCGGGTATAGCAATCAGCCCCAGCATTTT.